Shown below are 24 T cell receptor beta chains from a single sample sequenced in a study of T cell repertoires in cytomegalovirus infection. Using its own MiXCR run on the reads, TCRdb lists one record per CDR3 protein. Of about 920,000 distinct CDR3 sequences listed, less than 40% are singletons. These TCRs' antigens remain unknown. Here the sequenced sample was cultured CD8+ T cells from PBMCs, taken from culture after CMV antigen stimulation. These receptors were collected from a human donor in good health (CMV status not recorded). Some clones in this sample may be carry-over from other donors' samples.

V and J are TRBV7-8 and TRBJ1-2, with a possible D match to TRBD1 (6 bases). This CDR3 comprises 15 residues. With 1 base removed from V and 8 bases from J, the gap between germline ends came to 17 bases. Germline-derived CDR1 and CDR2 are SGHVS and FQNEAQ. In DNA, the CDR3 is TGTGCCAGCAGCTTAGGGGCGGGGGCGGGTGGCGGCTACACCTTC. This translates into CASSLGAGAGGGYTF. Looking up the rest from reference TRBV7-8 and TRBJ1-2 gives the full variable domain: GAGVSQSPRYKVAKRGQDVALRCDPISGHVSLFWYQQALGQGPEFLTYFQNEAQLDKSGLPSDRFFAERPEGSVSTLKIQRTQQEDSAVYLCASSLGAGAGGGYTFGSGTRLTVV.

Worth noting for this clonotype: A much larger clone sits a single nucleotide away, making a read error possible. The chain combines TRBV12-3 or TRBV12-4 with TRBJ1-2, with TRBD1 identical over 9 bases. The trim removed 3 bases at V and 4 bases at J, leaving 3 bases unmatched. The CDR3 is 14 amino acids. This CDR3 reads CASSFGTGIYGYTF. CDR3 in DNA: TGTGCCAGCAGTTTCGGGACAGGGATCTATGGCTACACCTTC.

This clonotype was recorded many times. The chain combines TRBV12-5 with TRBJ1-5; no reliable D call. V was trimmed by 5 bases and J by 9 bases, leaving 17 bases between them. This CDR3 region has 14 residues. Germline V lookup: CDR1 LGHNT, CDR2 FRNRAP. CDR3 protein: CASGTGPNPSPQHF. The CDR3 bases are TGTGCTAGTGGTACCGGACCTAACCCATCGCCCCAGCATTTT.

This clonotype was detected ten times or more. The chain combines TRBV7-6 with TRBJ1-1, with unresolved D. This CDR3 is 15 amino acids long. Trimming took 6 bases from V and 0 from J, leaving 14 bases between them. Germline loops: CDR1 SGHVS, CDR2 FNYEAQ. The CDR3 sequence: CASRPYGGMNTEAFF. In nucleotides, the CDR3 is TGTGCCAGCAGGCCATACGGAGGGATGAACACTGAAGCTTTCTTT. Combining the CDR3 with reference TRBV7-6 and TRBJ1-1 gives the whole variable domain GAGVSQSPRYKVTKRGQDVALRCDPISGHVSLYWYRQALGQGPEFLTYFNYEAQQDKSGLPNDRFSAERPEGSISTLTIQRTEQRDSAMYRCASRPYGGMNTEAFFGQGTRLTVV.

This clonotype was seen a handful of times. The CDR3 DNA is TGTGCCACCAGCAGAGTTTGGCAGTTCTTCTCTGGGGCCAACGTCCTGACTTTC. It yields the protein CATSRVWQFFSGANVLTF. V usage is TRBV15 and J usage is TRBJ2-6; D is uncertain. Germline-derived CDR1 and CDR2 are LNHNV and YYDKDF (reference sequence). V was clipped by 1 base and J by 0 bases, with 13 bases between them. The CDR3 totals 18 residues.

Here the CDR3 reads CASSSTTQKYGYTF. Here the CDR3 DNA reads TGTGCCAGCAGCTCGACGACTCAGAAATATGGCTACACCTTC. This chain links TRBV7-6 with TRBJ1-2; D gene ambiguous. The CDR3 sequence is 14 residues long. The V and J ends lost 4 bases and 5 bases respectively, with 14 bases between them. Germline CDR1 is SGHVS and CDR2 is FNYEAQ.

This clonotype was detected only a few times. V and J are TRBV28 and TRBJ1-5; no reliable D call. Germline V lookup: CDR1 MDHEN, CDR2 SYDVKM. Trimming stripped 2 bases from V and 4 bases from J, with 9 bases between. The CDR3 length is 14 residues. CDR3 nucleotide sequence: TGTGCCAGCAGTTTAACGGCAGAGAATCAGCCCCAGCATTTT. Residues: CASSLTAENQPQHF.

The J gene is TRBJ1-1, the V gene TRBV27; D gene ambiguous. Germline V lookup: CDR1 MNHEY, CDR2 SMNVEV (reference sequence). This CDR3 contains 14 residues. With 0 bases removed from V and 2 bases from J, the gap between germline ends came to 7 bases. CDR3 protein: CASSLSHPNTEAFF. Written as DNA, the CDR3 is TGTGCCAGCAGTTTATCCCACCCAAACACTGAAGCTTTCTTT.

This sequence joins TRBV7-9 and TRBJ1-5; no firm D call. The CDR3 runs to 14 residues. Germline CDR1 SEHNR, CDR2 FQNEAQ (reference sequence). Trimming took 4 bases from V and 5 from J, leaving 12 bases between them. CDR3 sequence: CASSYQARDQPQHF. In nucleotides, the CDR3 is TGTGCCAGCAGCTACCAGGCGCGGGATCAGCCCCAGCATTTT.

This clonotype was seen a few times. The DNA of the CDR3 is TGTGCCAGCAGTGAAGTGGACTACGAGCAGTACTTC. Amino acid sequence: CASSEVDYEQYF. The chain joins TRBV2 to TRBJ2-7; D is unresolved. V shed 1 base and J shed 3 bases, with 4 bases lying between them. The CDR3 extends over 12 amino acids. Germline CDR1 SNHLY, CDR2 FYNNEI.

This clonotype was seen at least ten times. This rearrangement joins TRBV7-8 to TRBJ2-5, with D maybe TRBD2 (5 bases). This CDR3 region has 16 residues. Per the germline V gene, CDR1 is SGHVS and CDR2 is FQNEAQ. The V gene lost 0 bases and the J gene lost 5 bases, with 16 bases spanning the gap. CDR3 in DNA: TGTGCCAGCAGCTTAGCTCCGTATCGGGATACTGAGACCCAGTACTTC. As protein: CASSLAPYRDTETQYF.

Many counts were recorded for this clonotype. This sequence joins TRBV19 and TRBJ2-2; no reliable D call. Germline V CDR1 and CDR2: LNHDA, SQIVND (reference sequence). V lost 1 base, J lost 1 base, and 4 bases lay in between. The CDR3 sequence is 14 residues long. CDR3 sequence: CASSIGGNTGELFF. The DNA of the CDR3 is TGTGCCAGTAGTATAGGAGGGAACACCGGGGAGCTGTTTTTT.

The genes are TRBV5-6 and TRBJ2-1, with D tentatively TRBD2 (5 bases). The germline CDR1 and CDR2 sequences are SGHDT and YYEEEE. V lost 0 bases to trimming and J lost 8 bases, with 12 bases between them. The CDR3 extends over 14 amino acids. CDR3 DNA sequence: TGTGCCAGCAGCTTGGAGGAGGACTGGGATGAGCAGTTCTTC. Translated, it gives CASSLEEDWDEQFF.

The rearrangement links TRBV20-1 to TRBJ2-7, with D maybe TRBD2 (6 bases). This CDR3 is built from 14 residues. Germline lookup yields CDR1 DFQATT and CDR2 SNEGSKA (reference sequence). Trimming took off 6 bases at V and 4 bases at J, with 19 bases between the two ends. For the CDR3, the DNA is TGCAGTGCGTCCGGGAGCGAGTTCATTTACGAGCAGTACTTC. It codes for CSASGSEFIYEQYF.

The chain links TRBV6-2 or TRBV6-3 to TRBJ1-2; D remains ambiguous. Trimming took off 5 bases at V and 2 bases at J, with 9 bases between the two ends. Germline CDR1 reads MNHEY; CDR2 reads SVGEGT. This CDR3 comprises 13 residues. In DNA form, the CDR3 reads TGTGCCAGCAGTGGACCGACGAACTATGGCTACACCTTC. Protein sequence: CASSGPTNYGYTF.

The V and J genes are TRBV12-3 or TRBV12-4 and TRBJ1-1; 7 bases align to TRBD1. This CDR3 has 18 amino acids. J was trimmed by 1 base and V by 2 bases; bases with no gene match: 13. CDR3: CASSLSLRDRAQNTEAFF. CDR3 sequence (DNA): TGTGCCAGCAGTTTATCACTTCGCGACAGGGCGCAGAACACTGAAGCTTTCTTT.

In its sample, this clonotype was seen a few times. This chain connects TRBV11-2 to TRBJ1-2; D ambiguous. Germline-derived CDR1 and CDR2 are SGHAT and FQNNGV. Trimming removed 5 bases at V and 8 bases at J, with 12 bases between. The CDR3 is 12 amino acids. In DNA form, the CDR3 reads TGTGCCAGCAGCGAGGTCGCCACCGGCTACACCTTC. This sequence encodes CASSEVATGYTF.

The J gene is TRBJ2-7, the V gene TRBV28, with D possibly called TRBD1 or TRBD2 (5 bases each). V lost 3 bases to trimming and J lost 1 base, with 13 bases between them. Germline V gene lookup returns CDR1 MDHEN and CDR2 SYDVKM. This CDR3 spans 15 amino acids. The chain's CDR3 is CASSFRGARSYEQYV. The CDR3 DNA reads as TGTGCCAGCAGTTTCCGAGGGGCGAGGTCCTACGAGCAGTACGTC.

This clonotype was observed many times. This sequence joins TRBV7-6 and TRBJ1-6; the match to TRBD1 covers 7 bases. Germline-derived CDR1 and CDR2 are SGHVS and FNYEAQ. J was trimmed by 5 bases and V by 5 bases; bases with no gene match: 3. The CDR3 contains 14 residues. CDR3 nucleotide sequence: TGTGCCAGCAGCCTAGGACAGGATAATTCACCCCTCCACTTT. As protein: CASSLGQDNSPLHF.

The genes are TRBV7-9 and TRBJ2-1; perhaps TRBD2 as D (6 bases). This CDR3 region has 17 residues. The germline V gene encodes CDR1 SEHNR and CDR2 FQNEAQ (reference sequence). The V end was cut by 5 bases, the J end by 5 bases, with 22 bases between. The CDR3 here is CASSLPRRDLDNNEQFF. The DNA for the CDR3 is TGTGCCAGCAGCCTACCTCGAAGGGACTTAGACAACAATGAGCAGTTCTTC.

The chain carries TRBV24-1 and TRBJ2-5; tentatively, D is TRBD2 (6 bases). The V end was cut by 4 bases, the J end by 5 bases, with 16 bases between. Germline-derived CDR1 and CDR2 are KGHDR and SFDVKD. There are 15 residues in the CDR3. The CDR3 loop is CATSDEAGYEETQYF. CDR3 sequence (DNA): TGTGCCACCAGTGACGAAGCGGGTTATGAGGAGACCCAGTACTTC.

This clonotype was observed a few times. This chain joins TRBV3-1 and TRBJ2-2; 7 bases agree with TRBD1. Germline-derived CDR1 and CDR2 are LGHDT and YNNKEL (reference sequence). The CDR3 runs to 15 residues. V shed 2 bases, J shed 7 bases, and the junction held 7 bases outside the gene matches. The CDR3 DNA follows: TGTGCCAGCAGCCAAAAGGGGGCGCATGGCGGGGAGCTGTTTTTT. Protein sequence: CASSQKGAHGGELFF.

This clonotype was detected only once. The chain joins TRBV11-2 to TRBJ1-1; TRBD1 agrees at 7 bases. The CDR3 length is 16 residues. Germline-derived CDR1 and CDR2 are SGHAT and FQNNGV. The trim removed 5 bases at V and 1 base at J, leaving 10 bases unmatched. CDR3 sequence reads: CASSPYTGQTNTEAFF. The CDR3 DNA reads TGTGCCAGCAGCCCTTACACGGGACAGACGAACACTGAAGCTTTCTTT.

This clonotype was seen ten or more times. V gene TRBV7-9 combines with J gene TRBJ1-2; 7 bases map to TRBD1. With V trimmed by 4 bases and J by 4 bases, 6 bases remained unmatched. CDR3 length: 14 residues. Germline V gene lookup returns CDR1 SEHNR and CDR2 FQNEAQ (reference sequence). CDR3 sequence: CASSSGQALYGYTF. The CDR3 nucleotides read TGTGCCAGCAGCTCCGGACAGGCTCTCTATGGCTACACCTTC.